Below, one T cell receptor (beta chain) is given with its context. Sequenced by immunoSEQ multiplex PCR; TCRdb stores in-frame clones only, minus some. The data show approximately 220,000 clones, about 87% seen once. The data were taken from a study of blood T cell repertoires in COVID-19. The CDR3 totals 16 residues. The V gene lost 1 base and the J gene lost 2 bases, with 11 bases spanning the gap. Germline V gene data show CDR1 as KGHSH and CDR2 as LQKENI. Sequenced input: PBMCs or T cells enriched from blood (not recorded which). This receptor was obtained from a woman aged 30 to 39 who had recovered from COVID-19. The chain combines TRBV18 with TRBJ1-4; no reliable D call. DNA for the CDR3: TGTGCCAGCTCACCACGAGGTCCTCTTACTAATGAAAAACTGTTTTTT. Translating it yields CASSPRGPLTNEKLFF. The full variable domain, rest sourced from reference TRBV18 and TRBJ1-4, is NAGVMQNPRHLVRRRGQEARLRCSPMKGHSHVYWYRQLPEEGLKFMVYLQKENIIDESGMPKERFSAEFPKEGPSILRIQQVVRGDSAAYFCASSPRGPLTNEKLFFGSGTQLSVL.